Below are 23 T cell receptor beta chains sequenced from a single sample in a study of cytomegalovirus exposure and HLA in healthy donors (dated by TCRdb to about 2017). Libraries were constructed by the immunoSEQ multiplex PCR assay. The immuneACCESS repertoire file appears here via TCRdb, limited to in-frame rearrangements. These files lack a portion of the clones; in checked studies, under half of the deficit traces to unresolved V genes, and the cause of the others is not known. Counted in this sample were some 150,000 clones; 85% to 90% of them appeared once. Roughly 1.5% of the sample is held by the ten biggest clonotypes. Sequences were obtained from PBMCs. The receptor source for this set is a woman aged 30 to 39 in good health and CMV-seronegative.

The V call is TRBV30, the J call TRBJ2-3, with TRBD2 matching 7 bases. Unmatched junction bases numbered 4, after V lost 0 bases and J lost 4 bases. Germline V gene lookup returns CDR1 GTSNPN and CDR2 SVGIG (reference sequence). The CDR3 runs to 14 residues. The CDR3 is CAWSVGGSSDTQYF. For the CDR3, the DNA is TGTGCCTGGAGTGTCGGGGGGAGTTCAGATACGCAGTATTTT.

The chain carries TRBV15 and TRBJ1-5; 10 bases match TRBD1. The V and J ends lost 3 bases and 7 bases, in that order; junction bases with no gene match: 6. Germline V gives CDR1 LNHNV, CDR2 YYDKDF (reference sequence). CDR3 length: 15 residues. The CDR3 reads CATSRGQGPLQPQHF. Here the CDR3 DNA reads TGTGCCACCAGCAGGGGACAGGGGCCTTTACAGCCCCAGCATTTT.

V usage is TRBV27 and J usage is TRBJ2-5, with a possible D match to TRBD2 (5 bases). The CDR3 runs 12 residues. With 6 bases removed from V and 3 bases from J, the gap between germline ends came to 8 bases. Germline V lookup: CDR1 MNHEY, CDR2 SMNVEV (reference sequence). The CDR3 spells CASSSGEETQYF. CDR3 nucleotides: TGTGCCAGCAGCTCCGGGGAAGAGACCCAGTACTTC.

For the CDR3, the DNA is TGTGCCAGCAGCTTAGGAGGGAGACTTGAGGGGGAGCTGTTTTTT. Encoded protein: CASSLGGRLEGELFF. This sequence joins TRBV7-2 and TRBJ2-2; a weak D match, TRBD2 (5 bases). The CDR3 is made up of 15 amino acids. With 1 base removed from V and 8 bases from J, the gap between germline ends came to 14 bases. Germline V CDR1 and CDR2: SGHTA, FQGNSA.

This clone was detected a few times. This sample also contains other DNA sequences that code for the same CDR3. V is TRBV20-1 and J is TRBJ2-7, with D tentatively TRBD1 (6 bases). Germline lookup yields CDR1 DFQATT and CDR2 SNEGSKA (reference sequence). Between the trimmed V and J ends, which lost 6 bases and 4 bases, there was a span of 10 bases. The CDR3 loop spans 11 amino acids. As DNA, the CDR3 is TGCAGTGCAACAACAGGGTACGAGCAGTACTTC. It codes for CSATTGYEQYF.

The chain has TRBV30 and TRBJ1-3; D unclear. Trimming left V 3 bases short and J 5 bases short, with 11 bases between. The CDR3 runs 13 residues. Germline CDR1 is GTSNPN and CDR2 is SVGIG (reference sequence). The chain's CDR3 is CAWSTQPRNTIYF. The CDR3 DNA sequence: TGTGCCTGGAGCACTCAACCCCGAAACACCATATATTTT.

Here the CDR3 DNA reads TGTGCCAGCAGACCCCTCCGCGCGGGGCCGAGCTCCTACAATGAGCAGTTCTTC. Its protein is CASRPLRAGPSSYNEQFF. The rearrangement uses TRBV27 and TRBJ2-1, with D possibly being TRBD2 (6 bases). V lost 6 bases and J lost 0, with 21 bases in between. Germline CDR1 and CDR2: MNHEY and SMNVEV (reference sequence). There are 18 residues in the CDR3.

The chain carries TRBV5-1 and TRBJ2-3; TRBD2 is a possible D gene (6 bases). There are 19 residues in the CDR3. V was shortened by 0 bases and J by 0 bases, with 20 bases between the two germline ends. Germline V gives CDR1 SGHRS, CDR2 YFSETQ. CDR3 amino acids: CASSLVGSGMLISTDTQYF. As DNA, the CDR3 is TGCGCCAGCAGCTTGGTTGGTAGCGGAATGTTAATTAGCACAGATACGCAGTATTTT.

The chain is built from TRBV7-2 and TRBJ1-1; TRBD1 aligns across 7 bases. Germline V lookup: CDR1 SGHTA, CDR2 FQGNSA. The CDR3 contains 13 residues. V lost 5 bases to trimming and J lost 8 bases; unmatched junction nucleotides: 8. For the CDR3, the DNA is TGTGCCAGCAGCCGCGTAGGGGGCGTGGAAGCTTTCTTT. It yields the protein CASSRVGGVEAFF.

The chain has TRBV30 and TRBJ1-4; 8 bases agree with TRBD1. V was pared by 2 bases and J by 7 bases, with 3 bases of the junction left unmatched. The germline CDR1 and CDR2 sequences are GTSNPN and SVGIG (reference sequence). The CDR3 spans 13 residues. DNA of the CDR3: TGTGCCTGGAGTCAGGGGGCTGGTGAAAAACTGTTTTTT. Translated, it gives CAWSQGAGEKLFF.

The chain links TRBV6-4 to TRBJ2-2; D gene unclear. CDR1 and CDR2 from the germline V gene are MRHNA and SNTAGT. The CDR3 totals 16 residues. V shed 0 bases and J shed 4 bases, with 12 bases lying between them. CDR3 in amino acids: CASSDSWQESTGELFF. CDR3 DNA sequence: TGTGCCAGCAGTGACTCTTGGCAGGAAAGCACCGGGGAGCTGTTTTTT.

The chain joins TRBV14 to TRBJ1-1, with 9 nucleotides matching TRBD1. The CDR3 runs 16 residues. The germline gives CDR1 SGHDN, CDR2 FVKESK. J was trimmed by 5 bases and V by 4 bases; bases with no gene match: 11. CDR3 DNA: TGTGCCAGCAGCCCCGGTGGGACAGGGAGAAGGACTGAAGCTTTCTTT. Protein: CASSPGGTGRRTEAFF.

CDR3 DNA: TGCAGCGTCAGGGGCGGGTTCGGCTATGGCTACACCTTC. It translates to CSVRGGFGYGYTF. The chain combines TRBV29-1 with TRBJ1-2; weak D call: TRBD1 (6 bases). The V gene's germline CDR1 is SQVTM and CDR2 ANQGSEA. V shed 6 bases and J shed 4 bases, with 15 bases lying between them. CDR3 length: 13 residues.

The rearrangement uses TRBV2 and TRBJ2-1; 13 bases line up with TRBD2. This CDR3 is built from 15 residues. V dropped 4 bases and J dropped 4; count of bases not matched to a gene: 1. The germline CDR1 and CDR2 sequences are SNHLY and FYNNEI. The chain's CDR3 is CASSATSGGYNEQFF. Written as DNA, the CDR3 is TGTGCCAGCAGTGCGACTAGCGGGGGGTACAATGAGCAGTTCTTC. Supplemented by reference TRBV2 and TRBJ2-1, the full variable domain reads EPEVTQTPSHQVTQMGQEVILRCVPISNHLYFYWYRQILGQKVEFLVSFYNNEISEKSEIFDDQFSVERPDGSNFTLKIRSTKLEDSAMYFCASSATSGGYNEQFFGPGTRLTVL.

The rearrangement links TRBV2 to TRBJ1-5, with 8 positions matching TRBD1. CDR3 length: 18 amino acids. The trim removed 6 bases at V and 0 bases at J, leaving 13 bases unmatched. In germline, CDR1 is SNHLY, CDR2 FYNNEI. The CDR3 spells CASSPGGTGFLSNQPQHF. DNA of the CDR3: TGTGCCAGCAGCCCCGGGGGGACAGGATTTCTTAGCAATCAGCCCCAGCATTTT.

This chain uses TRBV19 with TRBJ2-5, with TRBD1 as a possible D gene (6 bases). The CDR3 has 15 amino acids. V was cut by 5 bases and J by 5 bases, with 18 bases left in between. The V gene's germline CDR1 is LNHDA and CDR2 SQIVND (reference sequence). In DNA, the CDR3 is TGTGCCAGTAGTCGTATGCAGGGGCCCAGGGAGACCCAGTACTTC. Encoded protein: CASSRMQGPRETQYF.

J is TRBJ2-5 and V is TRBV6-6; D may be TRBD2 (6 bases). The CDR3 totals 15 residues. Per germline, CDR1 MNHNY and CDR2 SVGAGI (reference sequence). The V end was cut by 8 bases, the J end by 2 bases, with 18 bases between. This CDR3 is CASGGDRLGQETQYF. The CDR3 nucleotides read TGTGCCAGCGGAGGGGATCGACTGGGACAAGAGACCCAGTACTTC.

The rearrangement joins TRBV6-5 to TRBJ2-7; tentatively, D is TRBD1 (8 bases). V lost 5 bases, J lost 3 bases, and 17 bases lay in between. CDR1 and CDR2 (germline): MNHEY, SVGAGI. The CDR3 consists of 15 residues. The CDR3 DNA follows: TGTGCCAGCAGTCTCCGGGGGGACAGGCACTACGAGCAGTACTTC. Translation gives CASSLRGDRHYEQYF.

As concerns this clone: A junction end diverges from the germline sequence, so it may reflect a read error. The chain uses TRBV15 and TRBJ2-7; 9 nucleotides match TRBD2. CDR3 length: 17 residues. Germline V gives CDR1 LNHNV, CDR2 YYDKDF (reference sequence). DNA of the CDR3: TGTGCCACCAGCAAGTACTATTCCGGGACTAGCTCCGACGAGCAGTACTTC. The encoded protein is CATSKYYSGTSSDEQYF.

This clone was picked up one time. V is TRBV6-5 and J is TRBJ1-1; the D is unclear. Trimming cost V 5 bases and J 10 bases, with 5 bases left between them. Germline V lookup: CDR1 MNHEY, CDR2 SVGAGI. CDR3 length: 9 amino acids. The CDR3 DNA follows: TGTGCCAGCAGTGAGAGAGCTTTCTTT. It yields the protein CASSERAFF.

This clone showed up just once. The J gene is TRBJ1-6, the V gene TRBV4-1, with 7 bases that match TRBD1. Germline assignment: CDR1 MGHRA and CDR2 YSYEKL. The trim removed 3 bases at V and 10 bases at J, leaving 6 bases unmatched. This CDR3 has 14 residues. In DNA, the CDR3 is TGCGCCAGCAGCCACCAGGGGGACAAATCACCCCTCCACTTT. This encodes CASSHQGDKSPLHF.

The rearrangement joins TRBV25-1 to TRBJ1-2; possibly TRBD1 for D (5 bases). V was trimmed by 2 bases and J by 6 bases, leaving 16 bases between them. This CDR3 is built from 15 residues. Germline CDR1 and CDR2: MGHDK and SYGVNS. The CDR3 DNA is TGTGCCAGCAGTGAAGTGGCAGGGAACATAAATGGCTACACCTTC. Its protein product is CASSEVAGNINGYTF.

This clone has a single count. CDR3 in amino acids: CASSELLAGENTDTQYF. CDR3 sequence (DNA): TGTGCCAGCAGTGAGCTGCTAGCGGGGGAGAACACAGATACGCAGTATTTT. This chain links TRBV6-1 with TRBJ2-3; 10 nucleotides match TRBD2. Per germline, CDR1 MNHNS and CDR2 SASEGT. CDR3 size: 17 residues. Trimming removed 3 bases from V and 2 bases from J; junction bases left unmatched: 8.